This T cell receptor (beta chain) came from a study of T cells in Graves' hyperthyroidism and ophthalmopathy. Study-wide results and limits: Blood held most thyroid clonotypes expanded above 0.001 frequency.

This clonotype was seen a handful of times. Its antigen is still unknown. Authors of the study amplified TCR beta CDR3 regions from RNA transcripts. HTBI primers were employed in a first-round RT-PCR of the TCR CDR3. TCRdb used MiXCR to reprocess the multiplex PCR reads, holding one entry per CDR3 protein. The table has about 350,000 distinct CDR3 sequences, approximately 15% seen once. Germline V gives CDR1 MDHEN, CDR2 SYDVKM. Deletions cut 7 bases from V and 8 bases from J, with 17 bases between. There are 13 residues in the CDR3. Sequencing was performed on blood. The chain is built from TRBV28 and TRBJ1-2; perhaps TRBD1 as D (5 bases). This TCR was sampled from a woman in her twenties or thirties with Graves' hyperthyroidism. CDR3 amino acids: CASKLRQGGGYTF. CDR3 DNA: TGTGCCAGCAAGCTCCGGCAGGGTGGGGGCTACACCTTC.